This TCR beta chain is from a study of blood T cell repertoires in COVID-19. Study-level information: T cells, B-cell-depleted T cells, or PBMCs provided the cDNA or gDNA that served as material.

TCRdb keeps only in-frame clones here, not all; method: immunoSEQ multiplex PCR. The top ten clones hold about 16% of a sample with 220,000 or so clones, roughly 90% of them seen once. All enrollees were roughly 18 to 89 years old and from fewer than 30 US areas. Assignments of participants to cohorts depended upon their own reported clinical history. Germline CDR1 reads LGHDT; CDR2 reads YNNKEL (reference sequence). The V and J ends lost 3 bases and 8 bases, in that order; junction bases with no gene match: 8. The length of the CDR3 is 15 residues. The V and J genes are TRBV3-1 (or the pseudogene TRBV3-2) and TRBJ1-4, with 8 bases lining up with TRBD1. The origin of this receptor is a man under 40 who had been exposed to COVID-19. Sequencing was performed on PBMCs or T cells enriched from blood (not recorded which). CDR3 protein: CASSQLTGAWEKLFF. The CDR3 nucleotides read TGTGCCAGCAGCCAGTTGACAGGGGCTTGGGAAAAACTGTTTTTT.